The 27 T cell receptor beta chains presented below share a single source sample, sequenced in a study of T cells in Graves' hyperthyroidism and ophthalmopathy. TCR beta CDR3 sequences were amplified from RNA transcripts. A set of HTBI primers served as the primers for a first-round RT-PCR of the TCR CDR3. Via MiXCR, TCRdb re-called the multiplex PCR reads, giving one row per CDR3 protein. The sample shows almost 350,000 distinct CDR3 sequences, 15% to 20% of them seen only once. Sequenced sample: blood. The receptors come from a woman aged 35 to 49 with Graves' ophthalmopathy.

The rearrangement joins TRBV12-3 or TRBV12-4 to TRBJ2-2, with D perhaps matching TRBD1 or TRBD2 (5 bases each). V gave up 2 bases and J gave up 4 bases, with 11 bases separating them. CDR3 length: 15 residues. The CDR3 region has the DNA TGTGCCAGCAGTTTAAGGGACCCTCCCACCGGGGAGCTGTTTTTT. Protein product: CASSLRDPPTGELFF.

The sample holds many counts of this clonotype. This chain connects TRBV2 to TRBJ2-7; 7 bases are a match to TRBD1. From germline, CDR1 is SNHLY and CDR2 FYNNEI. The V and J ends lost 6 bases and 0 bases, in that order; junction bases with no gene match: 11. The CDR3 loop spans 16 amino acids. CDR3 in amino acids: CASSVRTGDNSYEQYF. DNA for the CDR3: TGTGCCAGCAGCGTACGGACAGGCGATAACTCCTACGAGCAGTACTTC.

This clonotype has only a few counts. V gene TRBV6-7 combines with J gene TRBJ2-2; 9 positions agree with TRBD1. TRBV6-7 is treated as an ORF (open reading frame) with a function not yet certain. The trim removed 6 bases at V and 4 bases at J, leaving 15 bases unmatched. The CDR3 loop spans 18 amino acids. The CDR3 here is CASRYGQGLNRSTGELFF. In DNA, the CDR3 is TGTGCCAGCAGATACGGACAGGGGCTGAACCGCAGCACCGGGGAGCTGTTTTTT.

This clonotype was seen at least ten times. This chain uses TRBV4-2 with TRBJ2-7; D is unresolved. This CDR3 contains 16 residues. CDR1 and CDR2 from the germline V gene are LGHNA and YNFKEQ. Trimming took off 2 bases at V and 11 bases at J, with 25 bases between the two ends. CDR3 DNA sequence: TGTGCCAGCAGCCAAAGCTCCCAGTACAAACAACAAGGAGAGTACTTC. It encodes CASSQSSQYKQQGEYF.

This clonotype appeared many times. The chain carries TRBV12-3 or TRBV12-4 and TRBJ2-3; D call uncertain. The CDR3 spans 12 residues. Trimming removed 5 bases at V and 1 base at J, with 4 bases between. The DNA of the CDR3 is TGTGCCAGCAGTCCTGGCACAGATACGCAGTATTTT. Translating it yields CASSPGTDTQYF.

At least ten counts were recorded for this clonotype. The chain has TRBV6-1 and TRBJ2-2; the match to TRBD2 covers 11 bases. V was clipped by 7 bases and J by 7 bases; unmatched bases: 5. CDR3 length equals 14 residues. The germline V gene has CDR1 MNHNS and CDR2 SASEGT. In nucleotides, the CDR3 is TGTGCCAGCAAACTAGCGGGGGAAATCGGGGAGCTGTTTTTT. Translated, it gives CASKLAGEIGELFF.

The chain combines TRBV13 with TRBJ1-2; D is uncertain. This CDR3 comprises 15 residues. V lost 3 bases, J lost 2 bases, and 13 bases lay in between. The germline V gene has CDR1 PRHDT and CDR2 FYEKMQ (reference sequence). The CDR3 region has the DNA TGTGCCAGCAGCTTTATGTCCAGACCCAACTATGGCTACACCTTC. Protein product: CASSFMSRPNYGYTF.

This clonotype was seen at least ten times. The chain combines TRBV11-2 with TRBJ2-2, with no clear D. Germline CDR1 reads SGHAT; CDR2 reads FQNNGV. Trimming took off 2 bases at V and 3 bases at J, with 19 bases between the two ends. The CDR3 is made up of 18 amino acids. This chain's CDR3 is CASSLLIVTGSYTGELFF. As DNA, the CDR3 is TGTGCCAGCAGCTTATTGATCGTCACGGGTTCTTACACCGGGGAGCTGTTTTTT.

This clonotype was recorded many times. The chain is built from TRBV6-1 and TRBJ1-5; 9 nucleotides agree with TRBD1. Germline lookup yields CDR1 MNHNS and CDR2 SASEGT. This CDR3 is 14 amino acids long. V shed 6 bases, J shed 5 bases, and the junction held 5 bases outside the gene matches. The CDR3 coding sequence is TGTGCCAGCAGACCACAGGGGGCGCATCAGCCCCAGCATTTT. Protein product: CASRPQGAHQPQHF.

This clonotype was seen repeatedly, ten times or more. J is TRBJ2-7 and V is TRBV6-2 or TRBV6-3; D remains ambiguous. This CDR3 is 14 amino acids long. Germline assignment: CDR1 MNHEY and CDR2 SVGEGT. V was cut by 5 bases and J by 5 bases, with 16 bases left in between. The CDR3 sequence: CASSPFDRTNEQYF. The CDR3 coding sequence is TGTGCCAGCAGTCCATTCGACCGGACCAACGAGCAGTACTTC.

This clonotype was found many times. The CDR3 nucleotides are TGTGCCAGCAGTTACGGGGTTAGCGGCTCCTACGAGCAGTACTTC. The encoded protein is CASSYGVSGSYEQYF. V usage is TRBV6-2 or TRBV6-3 and J usage is TRBJ2-7; a possible D gene is TRBD2 (6 bases). Trimming stripped 2 bases from V and 0 bases from J, with 11 bases between. Germline CDR1 and CDR2: MNHEY and SVGEGT. The CDR3 is made up of 15 amino acids.

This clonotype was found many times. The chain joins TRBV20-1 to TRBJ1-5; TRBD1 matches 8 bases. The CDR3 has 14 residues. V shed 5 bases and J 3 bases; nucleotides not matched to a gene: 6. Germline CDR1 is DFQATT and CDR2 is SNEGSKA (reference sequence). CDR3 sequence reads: CSADTDRANQPQHF. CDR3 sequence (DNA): TGCAGTGCTGACACGGACAGGGCCAATCAGCCCCAGCATTTT.

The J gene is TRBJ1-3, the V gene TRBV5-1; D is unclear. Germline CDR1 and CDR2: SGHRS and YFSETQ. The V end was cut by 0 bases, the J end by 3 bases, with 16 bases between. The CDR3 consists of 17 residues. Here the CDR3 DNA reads TGCGCCAGCAGCTTGGTTGGCCGCGAAAAGGGTGGAAACACCATATATTTT. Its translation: CASSLVGREKGGNTIYF.

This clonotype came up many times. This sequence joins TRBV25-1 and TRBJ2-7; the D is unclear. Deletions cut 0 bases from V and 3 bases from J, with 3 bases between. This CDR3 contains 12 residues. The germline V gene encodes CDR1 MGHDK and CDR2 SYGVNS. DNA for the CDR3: TGTGCCAGCAGTGAATATGGCTACGAGCAGTACTTC. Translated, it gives CASSEYGYEQYF.

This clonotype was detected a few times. This CDR3 is CAISRPDSYEQYF. The CDR3 DNA is TGTGCCATCAGTCGGCCCGACTCCTACGAGCAGTACTTC. This chain connects TRBV10-3 to TRBJ2-7; D is undetermined. Germline lookup yields CDR1 ENHRY and CDR2 SYGVKD. Trimming took 5 bases from V and 0 from J, leaving 8 bases between them. The CDR3 runs 13 residues.

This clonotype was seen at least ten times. DNA for the CDR3: TGTGCCAGCAGTGAAGCCCATGGGGGGATCAACAGGTTCAGCACTGAAGCTTTCTTT. Translating it yields CASSEAHGGINRFSTEAFF. This chain links TRBV6-1 with TRBJ1-1, with D possibly TRBD1 on 5 matching bases. The CDR3 has 19 residues. Trimming removed 0 bases from V and 4 bases from J, with 24 bases in between. Germline V CDR1 and CDR2: MNHNS, SASEGT.

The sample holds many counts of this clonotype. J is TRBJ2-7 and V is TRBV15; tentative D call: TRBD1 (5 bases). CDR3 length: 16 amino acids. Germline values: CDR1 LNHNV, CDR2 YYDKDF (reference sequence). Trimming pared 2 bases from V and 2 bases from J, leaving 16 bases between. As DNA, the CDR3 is TGTGCCACCAGCAGACTGACACAGGCAGAAGCCTACGAGCAGTACTTC. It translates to CATSRLTQAEAYEQYF.

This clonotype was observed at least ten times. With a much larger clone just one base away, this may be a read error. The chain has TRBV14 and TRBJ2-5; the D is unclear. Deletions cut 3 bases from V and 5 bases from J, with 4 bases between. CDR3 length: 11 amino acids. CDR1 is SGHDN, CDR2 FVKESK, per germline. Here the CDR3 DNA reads TGTGCCAGCAGCCACAGGGAGACCCAGTACTTC. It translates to CASSHRETQYF. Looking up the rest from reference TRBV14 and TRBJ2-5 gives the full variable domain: EAGVTQFPSHSVIEKGQTVTLRCDPISGHDNLYWYRRVMGKEIKFLLHFVKESKQDESGMPNNRFLAERTGGTYSTLKVQPAELEDSGVYFCASSHRETQYFGPGTRLLVL.

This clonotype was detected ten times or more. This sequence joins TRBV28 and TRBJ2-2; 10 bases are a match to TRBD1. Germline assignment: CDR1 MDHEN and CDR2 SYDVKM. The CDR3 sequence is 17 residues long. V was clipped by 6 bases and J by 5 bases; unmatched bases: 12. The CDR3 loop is CASRQTRTGGNTGELFF. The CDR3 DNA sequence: TGTGCCAGCAGGCAAACCCGGACAGGGGGAAATACCGGGGAGCTGTTTTTT. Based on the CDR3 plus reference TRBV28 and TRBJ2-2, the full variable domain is DVKVTQSSRYLVKRTGEKVFLECVQDMDHENMFWYRQDPGLGLRLIYFSYDVKMKEKGDIPEGYSVSREKKERFSLILESASTNQTSMYLCASRQTRTGGNTGELFFGEGSRLTVL.

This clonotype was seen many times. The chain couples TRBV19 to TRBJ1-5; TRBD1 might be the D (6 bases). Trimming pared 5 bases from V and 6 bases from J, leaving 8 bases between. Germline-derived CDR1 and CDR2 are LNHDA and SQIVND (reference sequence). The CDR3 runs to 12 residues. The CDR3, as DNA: TGTGCCAGTAGTCAGGGGATTCAGCCCCAGCATTTT. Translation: CASSQGIQPQHF.

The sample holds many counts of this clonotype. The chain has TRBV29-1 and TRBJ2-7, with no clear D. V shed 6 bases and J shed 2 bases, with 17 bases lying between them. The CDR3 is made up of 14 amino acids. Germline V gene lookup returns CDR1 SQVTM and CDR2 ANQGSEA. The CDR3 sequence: CSVATERTAYEQYF. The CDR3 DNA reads TGCAGCGTGGCAACAGAGAGGACGGCCTACGAGCAGTACTTC.

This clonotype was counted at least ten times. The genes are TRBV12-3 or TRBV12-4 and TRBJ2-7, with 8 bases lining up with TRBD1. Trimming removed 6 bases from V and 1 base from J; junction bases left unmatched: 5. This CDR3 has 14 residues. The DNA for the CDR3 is TGTGCCAGCAGCTTAAACAGGGGGTCCTACGAGCAGTACTTC. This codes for CASSLNRGSYEQYF.

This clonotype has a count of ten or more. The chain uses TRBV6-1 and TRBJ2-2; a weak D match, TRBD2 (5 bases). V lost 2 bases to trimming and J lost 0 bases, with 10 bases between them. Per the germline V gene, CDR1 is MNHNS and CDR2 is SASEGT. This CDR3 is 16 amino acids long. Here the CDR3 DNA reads TGTGCCAGCAGTGAACGCCCACTAGCGAACACCGGGGAGCTGTTTTTT. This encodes CASSERPLANTGELFF.

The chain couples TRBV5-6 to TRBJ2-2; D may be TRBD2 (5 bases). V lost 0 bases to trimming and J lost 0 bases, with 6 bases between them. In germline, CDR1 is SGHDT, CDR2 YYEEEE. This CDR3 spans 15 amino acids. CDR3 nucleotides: TGTGCCAGCAGCTTGGTAGCGTCGAACACCGGGGAGCTGTTTTTT. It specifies CASSLVASNTGELFF.

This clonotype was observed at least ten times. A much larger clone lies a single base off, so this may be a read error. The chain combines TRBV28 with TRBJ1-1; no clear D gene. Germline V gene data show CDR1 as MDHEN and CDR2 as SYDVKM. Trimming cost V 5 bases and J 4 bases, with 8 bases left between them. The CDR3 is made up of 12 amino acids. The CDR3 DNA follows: TGTGCCAGCAGTACGGGGATCACTGAAGCTTTCTTT. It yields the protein CASSTGITEAFF. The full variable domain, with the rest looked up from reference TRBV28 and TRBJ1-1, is DVKVTQSSRYLVKRTGEKVFLECVQDMDHENMFWYRQDPGLGLRLIYFSYDVKMKEKGDIPEGYSVSREKKERFSLILESASTNQTSMYLCASSTGITEAFFGQGTRLTVV.

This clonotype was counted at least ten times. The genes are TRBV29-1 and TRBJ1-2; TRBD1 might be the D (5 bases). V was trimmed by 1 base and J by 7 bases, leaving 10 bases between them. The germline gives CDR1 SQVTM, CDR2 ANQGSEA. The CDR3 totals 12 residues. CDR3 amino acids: CSVEGQGGGYTF. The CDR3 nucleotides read TGCAGCGTTGAAGGGCAGGGTGGTGGCTACACCTTC.

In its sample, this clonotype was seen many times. The CDR3 sequence is CASSLHQPQHF. Here the CDR3 DNA reads TGTGCCAGCAGTCTACATCAGCCCCAGCATTTT. This chain joins TRBV27 and TRBJ1-5; D remains ambiguous. Deletions cut 5 bases from V and 5 bases from J, with 4 bases between. The CDR3 runs 11 residues. CDR1 and CDR2 (germline): MNHEY, SMNVEV (reference sequence).